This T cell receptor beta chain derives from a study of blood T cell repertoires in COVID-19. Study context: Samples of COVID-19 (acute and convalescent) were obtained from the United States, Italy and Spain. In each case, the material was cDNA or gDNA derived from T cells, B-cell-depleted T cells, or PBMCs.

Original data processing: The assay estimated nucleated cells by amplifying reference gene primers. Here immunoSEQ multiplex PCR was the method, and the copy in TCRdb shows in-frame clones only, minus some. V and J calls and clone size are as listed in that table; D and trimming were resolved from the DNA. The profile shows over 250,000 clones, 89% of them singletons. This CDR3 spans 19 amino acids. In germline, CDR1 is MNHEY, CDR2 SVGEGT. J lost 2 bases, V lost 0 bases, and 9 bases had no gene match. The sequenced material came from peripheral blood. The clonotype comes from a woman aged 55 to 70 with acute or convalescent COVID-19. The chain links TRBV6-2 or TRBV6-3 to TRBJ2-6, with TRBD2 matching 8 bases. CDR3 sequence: CASSYSIEGGRPGANVLTF. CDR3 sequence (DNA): TGTGCCAGCAGTTACTCGATTGAGGGCGGGAGGCCTGGGGCCAACGTCCTGACTTTC.